Presented here are 25 T cell receptor beta chains from one specimen sequenced in a study of metastatic and nonmetastatic thyroid tumors. Through MiXCR, TCRdb re-clonotyped the PCR reads. The table includes tens of thousands of clones, about 19% detected once. All patients were untreated before thyroid surgery. Sequenced sample: blood. These receptors were taken from a female donor with papillary thyroid cancer or a benign thyroid nodule (not recorded which). Some clones in this sample may be carry-over from other donors' samples.

This clone was seen ten or more times. The chain couples TRBV2 to TRBJ2-3, with unresolved D. Per germline, CDR1 SNHLY and CDR2 FYNNEI. The CDR3 length is 16 residues. V gave up 2 bases and J gave up 0 bases, with 12 bases separating them. The DNA for the CDR3 is TGTGCCAGCAGTGAATTGGTTCGGGTTAGCACAGATACGCAGTATTTT. Its protein product is CASSELVRVSTDTQYF.

This clone has a handful of counts. V gene TRBV6-2 or TRBV6-3 combines with J gene TRBJ2-7, with TRBD2 identical over 8 bases. After removal of 2 bases from V and 6 bases from J, the junction contained 9 bases not matched to a gene. The CDR3 has 15 amino acids. Germline V lookup: CDR1 MNHEY, CDR2 SVGEGT. The CDR3 region has the DNA TGTGCCAGCAGTTACGGTTTAGCGGGAAATGGCGAGCAGTACTTC. It yields the protein CASSYGLAGNGEQYF.

This clone occurred many times. This sequence joins TRBV3-1 and TRBJ2-1; no clear D gene. V was shortened by 1 base and J by 5 bases, with 6 bases between the two germline ends. The germline V gene encodes CDR1 LGHDT and CDR2 YNNKEL (reference sequence). The CDR3 contains 13 residues. Written as DNA, the CDR3 is TGTGCCAGCAGCCAAGCAACTGACAATGAGCAGTTCTTC. Encoded protein: CASSQATDNEQFF.

The chain uses TRBV12-3 or TRBV12-4 and TRBJ2-3; either TRBD1 or TRBD2 may supply D (5 bases each). CDR3 length: 15 residues. The V gene lost 2 bases and the J gene lost 2 bases, with 11 bases spanning the gap. CDR3 sequence (DNA): TGTGCCAGCAGTTTATACGGGGCCAACACAGATACGCAGTATTTT. It encodes CASSLYGANTDTQYF.

Many counts were recorded for this clone. This rearrangement joins TRBV19 to TRBJ2-7; 7 bases map to TRBD1. The CDR3 spans 13 residues. V lost 3 bases to trimming and J lost 4 bases; unmatched junction nucleotides: 3. CDR1 and CDR2 (germline): LNHDA, SQIVND (reference sequence). This chain's CDR3 is CASSMRGQYEQYF. In DNA, the CDR3 is TGTGCCAGTAGTATGAGGGGGCAGTACGAGCAGTACTTC.

This clone was seen a few times. One end of the junction is discordant with germline, which a read error may explain. The V gene is TRBV6-2 or TRBV6-3, the J gene TRBJ2-3, with D uncertain. The germline CDR1 and CDR2 sequences are MNHEY and SVGEGT. The CDR3 has 14 amino acids. This CDR3 is CASSYTAYTDTQYF. The CDR3 DNA is TGTGCCAGCAGTTACACAGCCTACACAGACACGCAGTATTTT.

This clone was counted at least ten times. The chain joins TRBV15 to TRBJ2-3; D is possibly TRBD1 (6 bases). There are 15 residues in the CDR3. Germline loops: CDR1 LNHNV, CDR2 YYDKDF (reference sequence). Trimming took off 5 bases at V and 3 bases at J, with 15 bases between the two ends. CDR3 bases: TGTGCCACCAGCGGGGGCGAGAGTGAGACAGATACGCAGTATTTT. As protein: CATSGGESETDTQYF.

This clone has a count of ten or more. V usage is TRBV6-1 and J usage is TRBJ1-5, with D possibly being TRBD1 (5 bases). In germline, CDR1 is MNHNS, CDR2 SASEGT. The CDR3 is 15 residues long. Deletions cut 5 bases from V and 1 base from J, with 12 bases between. Written as DNA, the CDR3 is TGTGCCAGCAGTCAACGGACACTGAGCAATCAGCCCCAGCATTTT. Protein product: CASSQRTLSNQPQHF.

This clone was picked up many times. V is TRBV2 and J is TRBJ1-6; 10 nucleotides line up with TRBD1. The CDR3 has 13 amino acids. V was clipped by 7 bases and J by 10 bases; unmatched bases: 4. Per germline, CDR1 SNHLY and CDR2 FYNNEI. The CDR3 DNA follows: TGTGCCAGCACCGGGACAGGGGACTCACCCCTCCACTTT. Translated: CASTGTGDSPLHF.

This clone was seen a few times. The CDR3 nucleotides are TGTGCCAGTAGTATCAAGGGCTCGGTCATTCAGTACTTC. This encodes CASSIKGSVIQYF. The V and J genes are TRBV19 and TRBJ2-4; D is undetermined. The CDR3 covers 13 residues. The germline gives CDR1 LNHDA, CDR2 SQIVND (reference sequence). The V end was cut by 3 bases, the J end by 9 bases, with 12 bases between.

This chain uses TRBV5-5 with TRBJ2-3; 10 bases map to TRBD2. Germline V lookup: CDR1 SGHKS, CDR2 YYEKEE (reference sequence). Unmatched junction bases numbered 6, after V lost 4 bases and J lost 7 bases. This CDR3 spans 14 amino acids. CDR3 coding DNA: TGTGCCAGCAGCCTTACTAGCGGGACTTATACGCAGTATTTT. It codes for CASSLTSGTYTQYF.

In nucleotides, the CDR3 is TGTGCCAGCAGCATCGGGAGGCTCGGCGAGCAGTACTTC. Its translation: CASSIGRLGEQYF. The rearrangement joins TRBV7-3 to TRBJ2-7; 7 nucleotides match TRBD2. The V gene end was trimmed by 5 bases and the J gene end by 6 bases; junction bases not matched to a gene: 7. Germline V gene data show CDR1 as SGHTA and CDR2 as FQGTGA. The CDR3 extends over 13 amino acids.

The chain employs TRBV30 and TRBJ1-3; tentatively, D is TRBD1 (6 bases). Trimming cost V 0 bases and J 2 bases, with 8 bases left between them. The CDR3 consists of 14 residues. Germline assignment: CDR1 GTSNPN and CDR2 SVGIG (reference sequence). The DNA of the CDR3 is TGTGCCTGGAGTGTAGGGGGGGCTGGAAACACCATATATTTT. It is translated as CAWSVGGAGNTIYF.

In this sample, this clone turned up many times. This chain links TRBV10-3 with TRBJ1-2; D is possibly TRBD1 (6 bases). The length of the CDR3 is 14 residues. The V and J ends lost 4 bases and 6 bases respectively, with 15 bases between them. CDR1 is ENHRY and CDR2 is SYGVKD in the germline V gene. For the CDR3, the DNA is TGTGCCATCAGTGTGGCAGGGGAACAGGATGGCTACACCTTC. It codes for CAISVAGEQDGYTF.

This clone showed up just a few times. This chain links TRBV2 with TRBJ1-2; 8 bases are shared with TRBD1. Trimming took 4 bases from V and 1 from J; bases not matched to a gene: 5. CDR1 and CDR2 from the germline V gene are SNHLY and FYNNEI. The length of the CDR3 is 15 residues. The CDR3 bases are TGTGCCAGCAGTGTAGAGACAGGGGATAACTATGGCTACACCTTC. Translating gives CASSVETGDNYGYTF.

In this sample, this clone turned up many times. The chain couples TRBV24-1 to TRBJ2-7; D is undetermined. Trimming shortened V by 4 bases and J by 1 base, and 4 bases separated the two germline ends. The CDR3 length is 12 residues. CDR1 is KGHDR, CDR2 SFDVKD, per germline. CDR3 in DNA: TGTGCCACCAGTGACCGATCCTACGAGCAGTACTTC. Translation: CATSDRSYEQYF.

This clone has just one count. V gene TRBV30 combines with J gene TRBJ2-6; D not resolved. This CDR3 comprises 14 residues. V was cut by 3 bases and J by 1 base, with 7 bases left in between. From germline, CDR1 is GTSNPN and CDR2 SVGIG (reference sequence). The CDR3 is CAWSDGSGANVLTF. The DNA for the CDR3 is TGTGCCTGGAGCGATGGATCTGGGGCCAACGTCCTGACTTTC.

For this clone: One end of the junction fails to match germline, which may point to a read error. V is TRBV11-2 and J is TRBJ1-1; D might be TRBD1 (6 bases). The CDR3 runs to 14 residues. In germline, CDR1 is SGHAT, CDR2 FQNNGV. The CDR3 DNA reads as TGTGCCAGCACCTCAACGCCCCGACAGGCTGAAACTTTCTTT. As protein: CASTSTPRQAETFF.

This clone was counted at least ten times. The chain combines TRBV28 with TRBJ2-1, with D perhaps assigned TRBD1 or TRBD2 (5 bases each). Germline lookup yields CDR1 MDHEN and CDR2 SYDVKM. The CDR3 has 13 residues. The V gene lost 5 bases and the J gene lost 8 bases, with 13 bases spanning the gap. The CDR3 here is CASSGGGRDEQFF. The CDR3 DNA follows: TGTGCCAGCAGTGGGGGTGGGCGCGATGAGCAGTTCTTC.

This clone has ten or more counts. The V call is TRBV12-5, the J call TRBJ1-1; no definite D call. Trimming removed 10 bases from V and 0 bases from J, with 12 bases in between. From germline, CDR1 is LGHNT and CDR2 FRNRAP. The CDR3 sequence is 13 residues long. CDR3 amino acids: CATGSGMNTEAFF. The CDR3, as DNA: TGTGCTACCGGGTCTGGCATGAACACTGAAGCTTTCTTT. The whole variable domain, filled in from reference TRBV12-5 and TRBJ1-1, reads DARVTQTPRHKVTEMGQEVTMRCQPILGHNTVFWYRQTMMQGLELLAYFRNRAPLDDSGMPKDRFSAEMPDATLATLKIQPSEPRDSAVYFCATGSGMNTEAFFGQGTRLTVV.

This clone was observed at least ten times. The chain employs TRBV13 and TRBJ2-4, with TRBD2 matching 12 bases. This CDR3 region has 17 residues. V lost 5 bases and J lost 2; bases outside the gene matches: 7. Germline-derived CDR1 and CDR2 are PRHDT and FYEKMQ (reference sequence). CDR3 sequence reads: CASSQRLAGETKNIQYF. CDR3 nucleotides: TGTGCCAGCAGCCAACGACTAGCGGGAGAGACCAAAAACATTCAGTACTTC.

This clone was counted ten times or more. The chain joins TRBV3-1 to TRBJ2-7; 9 nucleotides align to TRBD1. This CDR3 region has 14 residues. The V gene's germline CDR1 is LGHDT and CDR2 YNNKEL (reference sequence). Trimming cost V 4 bases and J 4 bases; bases outside gene matches: 5. As DNA, the CDR3 is TGTGCCAGCAGCCCCCGGGACAGGGCATACGAGCAGTACTTC. Its protein product is CASSPRDRAYEQYF.

This clone was observed many times. This chain links TRBV4-2 with TRBJ2-5, with D possibly matching TRBD2 (5 bases). Between the trimmed V and J ends, which lost 3 bases and 6 bases, there was a span of 8 bases. CDR1 is LGHNA, CDR2 YNFKEQ, per germline. This CDR3 is built from 12 residues. CDR3 DNA sequence: TGTGCCAGCAGCCAGGAGCGGAAGACCCAGTACTTC. It codes for CASSQERKTQYF.

This sequence joins TRBV30 and TRBJ2-7; the D gene is possibly TRBD1 (6 bases). Trimming left V 6 bases short and J 4 bases short, with 22 bases between. The CDR3 spans 15 residues. Germline CDR1 and CDR2: GTSNPN and SVGIG (reference sequence). For the CDR3, the DNA is TGTGCCTGCACTACCCGACGGACCGACAGGTACGAGCAGTACTTC. Its translation: CACTTRRTDRYEQYF. Looking up the rest from reference TRBV30 and TRBJ2-7 gives the full variable domain: SQTIHQWPATLVQPVGSPLSLECTVEGTSNPNLYWYRQAAGRGLQLLFYSVGIGQISSEVPQNLSASRPQDRQFILSSKKLLLSDSGFYLCACTTRRTDRYEQYFGPGTRLTVT.

This clone has a count of ten or more. The genes are TRBV18 and TRBJ2-3, with TRBD1 matching over 10 bases. Germline assignment: CDR1 KGHSH and CDR2 LQKENI. The CDR3 length is 16 residues. V lost 3 bases, J lost 2 bases, and 5 bases stayed unmatched. CDR3 amino acids: CASSPGQGGITDTQYF. In nucleotides, the CDR3 is TGTGCCAGCTCACCTGGACAGGGGGGTATCACAGATACGCAGTATTTT.